This T cell receptor (beta chain) was obtained from a study of cytomegalovirus exposure and HLA in healthy donors. Whole-study findings and limits: TCR beta V segments were, for the most part, productive about 87% or about 30% of the time in an earlier analysis. Researchers reported from a later analysis that most CMV-associated TCR beta chains appeared HLA-restricted.

CDR3 length: 14 amino acids. Trimming pared 10 bases from V and 4 bases from J, leaving 19 bases between. CDR1 LNHDA and CDR2 SQIVND come from the germline V gene (reference sequence). As for this clone: The antigen remains undetermined.

With 60 Vbeta and 13 Jbeta primers, the PCR was carried out. Sequenced by immunoSEQ multiplex PCR; TCRdb stores in-frame clones only, minus some. Found here are about 140,000 clones, 73% of them singletons; the top ten hold 1% to 1.5%. The chain combines TRBV19 with TRBJ1-2; D is perhaps TRBD1 (5 bases). Material: PBMCs. This TCR derives from a woman in her 40s in good health and CMV-seronegative. CDR3 loop: CATAPVGRGYGYTF. The CDR3, as DNA: TGTGCCACCGCTCCAGTTGGAAGGGGCTATGGCTACACCTTC. The full variable domain, completed using reference TRBV19 and TRBJ1-2, is DGGITQSPKYLFRKEGQNVTLSCEQNLNHDAMYWYRQDPGQGLRLIYYSQIVNDFQKGDIAEGYSVSREKKESFPLTVTSAQKNPTAFYLCATAPVGRGYGYTFGSGTRLTVV.